This T cell receptor (beta chain) originates from a study of CD8 T cells in ankylosing spondylitis. Study conclusions and caveats: Reports say disease-linked clones showed up significantly more in matched ankylosing spondylitis synovial fluid.

Germline-derived CDR1 and CDR2 are SGHRS and YFSETQ. V shed 4 bases, J shed 5 bases, and the junction held 10 bases outside the gene matches. The CDR3 covers 16 residues. TCRdb reprocessed the 5' RACE reads via MiXCR and lists one record per CDR3 protein. The sample carries tens of thousands of distinct CDR3 sequences, 9.5% to 11% recorded once. This clonotype was counted ten times or more. The antigen remains unidentified. V and J are TRBV5-1 and TRBJ2-7; TRBD1 aligns across 12 bases. The TCR originated in a male donor with ankylosing spondylitis or in good health (not recorded which). Specimen: blood, either unsorted or a sorted T cell fraction (not recorded which). In DNA, the CDR3 is TGCGCCAGCAGCCGGTGGCCGGGACAGGGGGCTAACGAGCAGTACTTC. It specifies CASSRWPGQGANEQYF. Variable domain in full (rest from reference TRBV5-1 and TRBJ2-7): KAGVTQTPRYLIKTRGQQVTLSCSPISGHRSVSWYQQTPGQGLQFLFEYFSETQRNKGNFPGRFSGRQFSNSRSEMNVSTLELGDSALYLCASSRWPGQGANEQYFGPGTRLTVT.